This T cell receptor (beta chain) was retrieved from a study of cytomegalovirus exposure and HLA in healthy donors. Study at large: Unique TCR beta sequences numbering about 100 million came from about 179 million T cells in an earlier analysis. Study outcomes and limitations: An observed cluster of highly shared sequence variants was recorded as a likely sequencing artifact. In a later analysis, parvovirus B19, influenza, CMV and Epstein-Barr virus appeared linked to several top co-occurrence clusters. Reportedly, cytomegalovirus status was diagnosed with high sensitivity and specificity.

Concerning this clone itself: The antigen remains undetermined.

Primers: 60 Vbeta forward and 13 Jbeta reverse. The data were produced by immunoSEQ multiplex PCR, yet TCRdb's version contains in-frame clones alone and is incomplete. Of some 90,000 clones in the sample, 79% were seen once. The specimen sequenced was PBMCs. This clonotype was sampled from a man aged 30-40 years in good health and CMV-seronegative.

The CDR3 nucleotides read TGTGCCAGCAGCTTGAGTACAGGTGGAATGGTTCAAGAGACCCAGTACTTC. Protein product: CASSLSTGGMVQETQYF. The V call is TRBV7-9, the J call TRBJ2-5, with TRBD1 as a possible D gene (5 bases). V was clipped by 3 bases and J by 2 bases, with 19 bases between them. This CDR3 contains 17 residues. Germline V CDR1 and CDR2: SEHNR, FQNEAQ (reference sequence).